Listed here are 30 T cell receptor beta chains from one sample, sequenced in a study of regulatory T cells in long-lasting Graves disease. Time point meaning: persistent/refractory GD, antithyroid drugs over 5 years with positive TRAb. PBMCs were the source of the RNA used for TCR sequencing. Libraries of TCR beta came from iRepertoire HTBI primers plus Arm-PCR of CDR3 regions. TCRdb analysed the multiplex PCR reads with MiXCR anew, one entry per CDR3 protein. Of a few hundred thousand distinct CDR3 sequences listed, 23% are singletons. The source material was peripheral blood mononuclear cells (PBMCs), sampled when the disease was refractory, from a patient treated with antithyroid drugs. The receptors here all came from a female donor with Graves disease.

This clonotype was observed a handful of times. The V call is TRBV29-1, the J call TRBJ2-5; D unclear. The CDR3 has 12 residues. Germline lookup yields CDR1 SQVTM and CDR2 ANQGSEA. Between the trimmed V and J ends, which lost 7 bases and 1 base, there was a span of 10 bases. The CDR3 spells CSANSFQETQYF. CDR3 DNA sequence: TGCAGCGCCAACTCGTTCCAAGAGACCCAGTACTTC.

The chain has TRBV20-1 and TRBJ2-7; tentative D call: TRBD1 (6 bases). Germline lookup yields CDR1 DFQATT and CDR2 SNEGSKA (reference sequence). The CDR3 is 13 residues long. With 2 bases removed from V and 1 base from J, the gap between germline ends came to 9 bases. This CDR3 is CSARYQGSYEQYF. The CDR3 nucleotides are TGCAGTGCTAGATATCAGGGGTCCTACGAGCAGTACTTC.

There are many counts of this clonotype. The gene calls are TRBV2 and TRBJ1-2, with no clear D. V was shortened by 7 bases and J by 4 bases, with 16 bases between the two germline ends. The CDR3 length is 14 residues. Germline V gives CDR1 SNHLY, CDR2 FYNNEI. This CDR3 reads CASKIRGIVYGYTF. CDR3 nucleotides: TGTGCCAGCAAGATTCGGGGAATCGTCTATGGCTACACCTTC. Based on the CDR3 plus reference TRBV2 and TRBJ1-2, the full variable domain is EPEVTQTPSHQVTQMGQEVILRCVPISNHLYFYWYRQILGQKVEFLVSFYNNEISEKSEIFDDQFSVERPDGSNFTLKIRSTKLEDSAMYFCASKIRGIVYGYTFGSGTRLTVV.

The chain has TRBV20-1 and TRBJ1-4; no reliable D call. This CDR3 comprises 14 residues. Germline V lookup: CDR1 DFQATT, CDR2 SNEGSKA (reference sequence). Trimming took 6 bases from V and 0 from J, leaving 11 bases between them. The CDR3 coding sequence is TGCAGTGCCCCAGCGGGAGCAACTAATGAAAAACTGTTTTTT. Translating it yields CSAPAGATNEKLFF.

The chain combines TRBV30 with TRBJ1-1; D remains unclear. The ends were cut back, 3 bases at V and 0 bases at J, with 11 bases in the middle. This CDR3 has 14 residues. CDR1 is GTSNPN, CDR2 SVGIG, per germline (reference sequence). As DNA, the CDR3 is TGTGCCTGGAGCGTGAGTACTATGAACACTGAAGCTTTCTTT. Its translation is CAWSVSTMNTEAFF.

This chain uses TRBV2 with TRBJ2-1; perhaps TRBD2 as D (6 bases). The germline gives CDR1 SNHLY, CDR2 FYNNEI. The CDR3 contains 14 residues. The V end lost 8 bases, the J end lost 3 bases, and 14 bases lay between the germline ends. The CDR3 coding sequence is TGTGCCAGCTCGGGACTCGTCTACTACAATGAGCAGTTCTTC. Its translation: CASSGLVYYNEQFF.

This clonotype was seen only once. The chain uses TRBV29-1 and TRBJ2-3; possibly TRBD1 or TRBD2 for D (5 bases each). Per germline, CDR1 SQVTM and CDR2 ANQGSEA. CDR3 size: 13 residues. Trimming removed 5 bases at V and 0 bases at J, with 9 bases between. In nucleotides, the CDR3 is TGCAGCGTTCCCGGGGCTAGCACAGATACGCAGTATTTT. Its translation: CSVPGASTDTQYF.

This clonotype was seen ten or more times. The chain uses TRBV12-3 or TRBV12-4 and TRBJ1-6, with D perhaps TRBD1 (6 bases). V gave up 3 bases and J gave up 7 bases, with 10 bases separating them. The length of the CDR3 is 14 residues. The CDR3 nucleotides read TGTGCCAGCAGTTTCCGAGGGGGGAATTCACCCCTCCACTTT. Amino acids: CASSFRGGNSPLHF.

This clonotype was picked up many times. The chain uses TRBV7-8 and TRBJ1-5; the match to TRBD1 covers 7 bases. J was trimmed by 4 bases and V by 5 bases; bases with no gene match: 8. This CDR3 region has 15 residues. Per germline, CDR1 SGHVS and CDR2 FQNEAQ. The CDR3 here is CASSASGTVNQPQHF. The DNA of the CDR3 is TGTGCCAGCAGCGCCTCCGGGACAGTAAATCAGCCCCAGCATTTT.

The rearrangement uses TRBV11-1 and TRBJ2-3; D is perhaps TRBD2 (6 bases). V shed 7 bases and J shed 0 bases, with 14 bases lying between them. The germline V gene has CDR1 SGHAT and CDR2 FQDESV (reference sequence). The CDR3 is 15 residues long. This CDR3 is CASTSSAASTDTQYF. CDR3 coding DNA: TGTGCCAGCACCTCTAGCGCAGCTAGCACAGATACGCAGTATTTT. Using reference TRBV11-1 and TRBJ2-3 for the parts outside the CDR3, the full variable domain is EAEVAQSPRYKITEKSQAVAFWCDPISGHATLYWYRQILGQGPELLVQFQDESVVDDSQLPKDRFSAERLKGVDSTLKIQPAELGDSAMYLCASTSSAASTDTQYFGPGTRLTVL.

This clonotype came up many times. V and J are TRBV11-2 and TRBJ1-2; D possibly corresponds to TRBD1 (5 bases). Deletions cut 5 bases from V and 5 bases from J, with 18 bases between. The CDR3 is 15 residues long. The V gene's germline CDR1 is SGHAT and CDR2 FQNNGV. The CDR3 sequence: CASSPGTTAGYGYTF. CDR3 coding DNA: TGTGCCAGCAGCCCAGGTACAACGGCAGGGTATGGCTACACCTTC. The whole variable domain, filled in from reference TRBV11-2 and TRBJ1-2, reads EAGVAQSPRYKIIEKRQSVAFWCNPISGHATLYWYQQILGQGPKLLIQFQNNGVVDDSQLPKDRFSAERLKGVDSTLKIQPAKLEDSAVYLCASSPGTTAGYGYTFGSGTRLTVV.

A few counts support this clonotype. The rearrangement joins TRBV2 to TRBJ2-1; perhaps TRBD1 as D (6 bases). This CDR3 is 15 amino acids long. Germline CDR1 reads SNHLY; CDR2 reads FYNNEI. V lost 8 bases, J lost 4 bases, and 18 bases lay in between. In DNA, the CDR3 is TGTGCCAGCCCCATGGGCAGGGGAAGGTACAATGAGCAGTTCTTC. Translated: CASPMGRGRYNEQFF.

A few counts support this clonotype. The V and J genes are TRBV20-1 and TRBJ1-5, with D possibly matching TRBD1 (5 bases). Germline CDR1 reads DFQATT; CDR2 reads SNEGSKA (reference sequence). V lost 3 bases to trimming and J lost 0 bases, with 18 bases between them. The CDR3 runs 17 residues. The CDR3 spells CSARGRDQHYSNQPQHF. In nucleotides, the CDR3 is TGCAGTGCTAGGGGCAGGGACCAACACTATAGCAATCAGCCCCAGCATTTT.

This clonotype was counted at least ten times. The V call is TRBV28, the J call TRBJ1-5; 11 bases map to TRBD1. The CDR3 runs to 13 residues. From germline, CDR1 is MDHEN and CDR2 SYDVKM. The trim removed 6 bases at V and 7 bases at J, leaving 2 bases unmatched. The CDR3 reads CASRGTGGQPQHF. The CDR3 nucleotides are TGTGCCAGCAGGGGGACAGGGGGGCAGCCCCAGCATTTT.

About this clonotype: A read error is possible here, since a much larger clone lies one base away. The V gene is TRBV6-1, the J gene TRBJ2-7, with TRBD2 matching 7 bases. The CDR3 contains 15 residues. Germline-derived CDR1 and CDR2 are MNHNS and SASEGT. Written as DNA, the CDR3 is TGTGCCAGCAGTGACTTTTCCGGGAGGTCCTGCGAGCAGTACTTC. Translation gives CASSDFSGRSCEQYF.

This clonotype was found many times. V usage is TRBV28 and J usage is TRBJ1-5; D remains ambiguous. Trimming cost V 6 bases and J 0 bases, with 9 bases left between them. This CDR3 region has 14 residues. Germline V gives CDR1 MDHEN, CDR2 SYDVKM. DNA for the CDR3: TGTGCCAGCAGGAAAAAAATTAGCAATCAGCCCCAGCATTTT. Protein product: CASRKKISNQPQHF.

This clonotype showed up just a few times. V is TRBV7-2 and J is TRBJ2-2; tentatively, D is TRBD1 (6 bases). Germline CDR1 reads SGHTA; CDR2 reads FQGNSA. There are 15 residues in the CDR3. V lost 5 bases and J 6 bases, leaving 16 bases between the germline ends. This chain's CDR3 is CASSPVIGGPGELFF. In nucleotides, the CDR3 is TGTGCCAGCAGCCCCGTGATAGGGGGACCCGGGGAGCTGTTTTTT.

This clonotype was picked up many times. The CDR3 region is CASSYTAGEETQYF. In DNA, the CDR3 is TGTGCCAGCAGTTACACAGCGGGAGAAGAGACCCAGTACTTC. The chain employs TRBV6-2 or TRBV6-3 and TRBJ2-5, with 8 bases fitting TRBD2. From germline, CDR1 is MNHEY and CDR2 SVGEGT. After removal of 2 bases from V and 3 bases from J, the junction contained 2 bases not matched to a gene. The CDR3 contains 14 residues.

This clonotype showed up many times. The chain uses TRBV18 and TRBJ2-5; no clear D gene. Trimming took off 2 bases at V and 4 bases at J, with 11 bases between the two ends. This CDR3 spans 14 amino acids. CDR1 is KGHSH and CDR2 is LQKENI in the germline V gene. In nucleotides, the CDR3 is TGTGCCAGCTCACCAGTCTCGAACCGAGAGACCCAGTACTTC. Its protein product is CASSPVSNRETQYF.

A few counts support this clonotype. This rearrangement joins TRBV3-1 to TRBJ1-2, with no clear D. This CDR3 is built from 14 residues. Germline V lookup: CDR1 LGHDT, CDR2 YNNKEL (reference sequence). Trimming cost V 1 base and J 9 bases, with 15 bases left between them. The CDR3 loop is CASSQVPESLSYTF. In DNA form, the CDR3 reads TGTGCCAGCAGCCAAGTTCCGGAGTCGCTCAGCTACACCTTC.

The CDR3 nucleotides are TGTGCCAGCAACAACGCAGGGGACCTAAGTCGGGCTTTCTTT. Translated, it gives CASNNAGDLSRAFF. This sequence joins TRBV6-2 or TRBV6-3 and TRBJ1-1; weak D call: TRBD1 (6 bases). Germline CDR1 is MNHEY and CDR2 is SVGEGT. Trimming took 7 bases from V and 11 from J, leaving 23 bases between them. CDR3 length: 14 amino acids.

About this clonotype: Possible read error: a much larger clone is one base away. This chain uses TRBV2 with TRBJ1-5, with 10 bases aligning to TRBD1. The CDR3 consists of 15 residues. Germline V gene lookup returns CDR1 SNHLY and CDR2 FYNNEI. CDR3 loop: CTSRGDRGTNQPQHF. The DNA for the CDR3 is TGTACCAGCAGGGGGGACAGGGGAACCAATCAGCCCCAGCATTTT.

The chain joins TRBV5-1 to TRBJ1-1; D unclear. This CDR3 spans 14 amino acids. V lost 4 bases and J 0 bases, leaving 10 bases between the germline ends. Germline-derived CDR1 and CDR2 are SGHRS and YFSETQ. The CDR3 sequence: CASSTAAMNTEAFF. The CDR3 DNA reads as TGCGCCAGCAGCACCGCAGCAATGAACACTGAAGCTTTCTTT.

This clonotype was seen many times. V and J are TRBV2 and TRBJ2-2, with D hard to call. This CDR3 comprises 15 residues. Trimming took off 2 bases at V and 11 bases at J, with 18 bases between the two ends. CDR1 and CDR2 from the germline V gene are SNHLY and FYNNEI. The CDR3 nucleotides read TGTGCCAGCAGTGAATCAGTCGTCCCCACCGCAGAGCTGTTTTTT. Protein: CASSESVVPTAELFF.

This clonotype occurred a few times. A read error is possible here, since a much larger clone lies one base away. The gene calls are TRBV28 and TRBJ1-1, with D possibly matching TRBD1 (5 bases). Germline V gene sequence: CDR1 MDHEN, CDR2 SYDVKM. CDR3 length equals 17 residues. The CDR3 region is CASSWPTGVSMNTKAFF. CDR3 DNA sequence: TGTGCCAGCAGTTGGCCCACGGGGGTTTCCATGAACACTAAAGCTTTCTTT.

This clonotype was counted many times. This sequence joins TRBV28 and TRBJ2-6; D is undetermined. V lost 7 bases and J lost 0, with 10 bases in between. Germline CDR1 is MDHEN and CDR2 is SYDVKM. The CDR3 contains 15 residues. As DNA, the CDR3 is TGTGCCAGCACAACCAGGAACTCTGGGGCCAACGTCCTGACTTTC. This codes for CASTTRNSGANVLTF. The full variable domain, completed using reference TRBV28 and TRBJ2-6, is DVKVTQSSRYLVKRTGEKVFLECVQDMDHENMFWYRQDPGLGLRLIYFSYDVKMKEKGDIPEGYSVSREKKERFSLILESASTNQTSMYLCASTTRNSGANVLTFGAGSRLTVL.

V usage is TRBV4-1 and J usage is TRBJ2-7; TRBD1 matches at 10 bases. Germline trimming cut 1 base from V and 3 bases from J; bases unmatched to any gene: 6. Germline loops: CDR1 MGHRA, CDR2 YSYEKL. CDR3 length: 16 amino acids. The CDR3 reads CASSQVRTGGVYEQYF. The CDR3 nucleotides read TGCGCCAGCAGCCAAGTGAGGACAGGGGGGGTCTACGAGCAGTACTTC.

V and J are TRBV10-3 and TRBJ1-3; D gene unclear. The CDR3 has 15 residues. The V end lost 3 bases, the J end lost 2 bases, and 11 bases lay between the germline ends. Germline assignment: CDR1 ENHRY and CDR2 SYGVKD. CDR3: CAISDGRAPGNTIYF. The CDR3 bases are TGTGCCATCAGTGATGGAAGGGCCCCTGGAAACACCATATATTTT.

This clonotype appeared many times. An end of the junction differs from the germline gene, which may be a read error. The chain links TRBV28 to TRBJ2-7; 7 bases fit TRBD1. The V gene's germline CDR1 is MDHEN and CDR2 SYDVKM. The CDR3 length is 13 residues. The CDR3, as DNA: TGTGCCAGCAGTTCACGGCTTCGGGACAGCCATGATTTC. It encodes CASSSRLRDSHDF.

This clonotype was seen ten or more times. The chain uses TRBV27 and TRBJ1-1, with 10 bases aligning to TRBD1. CDR1 is MNHEY, CDR2 SMNVEV, per germline (reference sequence). Germline trimming cut 8 bases from V and 4 bases from J; bases unmatched to any gene: 10. The CDR3 has 15 residues. In DNA, the CDR3 is TGTGCCAGCCTCCGGGACAGGGGAGTGGGCACTGAAGCTTTCTTT. Translated, it gives CASLRDRGVGTEAFF.